The 18 T cell receptor beta chains listed next were all sequenced from one sample in a study of monozygotic twins with inflammatory bowel disease. From its re-call of the 5' RACE reads, TCRdb lists each CDR3 protein once, without DNA. In all, the sample yields approximately 400,000 distinct CDR3 sequences. Sequenced material: blood. Receptors originate from a human donor with ulcerative colitis or Crohn's disease, or a healthy co-twin of an affected twin (not recorded which).

The chain is built from TRBV9 and TRBJ2-7; checking the TCRdb D call of TRBD2 is not possible without DNA. This CDR3 contains 15 residues. Germline CDR1 is SGDLS and CDR2 is YYNGEE. The CDR3 region is CASSVEAGGSYEQYF.

The chain uses TRBV2 and TRBJ1-1. This CDR3 is built from 13 residues. Germline CDR1 SNHLY, CDR2 FYNNEI. The CDR3 loop reads CASTQSGGTEAFF.

J is TRBJ1-5 and V is TRBV7-3. Germline V gene data show CDR1 as SGHTA and CDR2 as FQGTGA. The CDR3 has 13 residues. The CDR3 sequence is CASSQNAHQPQHF.

The rearrangement joins TRBV29-1 to TRBJ2-5; lacking DNA, the TRBD2 call made by TCRdb goes unchecked. The germline CDR1 and CDR2 sequences are SQVTM and ANQGSEA. The CDR3 has 14 amino acids. The CDR3 reads CSVAGTSGQETQYF.

This chain links TRBV7-9 with TRBJ2-3; TCRdb returns TRBD2, unconfirmable since there is no DNA. Germline CDR1 and CDR2: SEHNR and FQNEAQ (reference sequence). CDR3 length: 14 amino acids. The CDR3 region is CASSLKWEADTQYF. The full variable domain, its missing parts supplied by reference TRBV7-9 and TRBJ2-3, is DTGVSQNPRHKITKRGQNVTFRCDPISEHNRLYWYRQTLGQGPEFLTYFQNEAQLEKSRLLSDRFSAERPKGSFSTLEIQRTEQGDSAMYLCASSLKWEADTQYFGPGTRLTVL.

This sequence joins TRBV3-1 and TRBJ2-1. Per germline, CDR1 LGHDT and CDR2 YNNKEL (reference sequence). There are 14 residues in the CDR3. The CDR3 loop is CASTSYNEDNEQFF.

The chain has TRBV6-1 and TRBJ2-1; there is no DNA to check the TCRdb D call of TRBD1. The CDR3 totals 17 residues. CDR1 is MNHNS, CDR2 SASEGT, per germline. The chain's CDR3 is CASSLNRRGPTYNEQFF.

The chain employs TRBV15 and TRBJ2-5; TCRdb outputs TRBD1, but without DNA this stays unchecked. Germline-derived CDR1 and CDR2 are LNHNV and YYDKDF (reference sequence). CDR3 length: 14 residues. The chain's CDR3 is CATSREGGQETQYF.

This chain uses TRBV7-2 with TRBJ2-1; TCRdb indicates TRBD2, and absent DNA this call remains unverified. The germline V gene has CDR1 SGHTA and CDR2 FQGNSA. The length of the CDR3 is 17 residues. CDR3 sequence reads: CASSLQAGGPGYNEQFF.

The CDR3: CASSYSRGQTEAFF. V usage is TRBV6-5 and J usage is TRBJ1-1; as DNA is missing, the TRBD1 call by TCRdb cannot be tested. The CDR3 is 14 amino acids. CDR1 and CDR2 from the germline V gene are MNHEY and SVGAGI.

The chain combines TRBV5-1 with TRBJ2-2; TCRdb proposes TRBD2, but this gene call is untestable without DNA. CDR1 and CDR2 from the germline V gene are SGHRS and YFSETQ. The CDR3 runs to 17 residues. CDR3: CASSLLGGGPSTGELFF.

The rearrangement joins TRBV12-3 or TRBV12-4 to TRBJ1-3. CDR3 length equals 13 residues. Here the CDR3 reads CASRFSSGNTIYF.

The V call is TRBV18, the J call TRBJ2-2. CDR1 is KGHSH, CDR2 LQKENI, per germline. The CDR3 spans 15 residues. This CDR3 is CASSPPGQGAGELFF.

This chain connects TRBV29-1 to TRBJ1-5. Germline CDR1 reads SQVTM; CDR2 reads ANQGSEA. The CDR3 sequence is 12 residues long. This CDR3 reads CSASMGNQPQHF.

The V call is TRBV27, the J call TRBJ2-7; TCRdb reports TRBD1, a call that lacks DNA to check it against. In germline, CDR1 is MNHEY, CDR2 SMNVEV (reference sequence). The CDR3 sequence is 15 residues long. This chain's CDR3 is CASSSLGQGSYEQYF.

This chain joins TRBV29-1 and TRBJ1-2; TCRdb indicates TRBD1, and absent DNA this call remains unverified. This CDR3 region has 14 residues. CDR1 and CDR2 from the germline V gene are SQVTM and ANQGSEA. CDR3 sequence: CSVEGRGHNYGYTF.

The V gene is TRBV11-2, the J gene TRBJ2-5; TCRdb lists TRBD1, though no DNA is available to test this call. Germline loops: CDR1 SGHAT, CDR2 FQNNGV. The CDR3 length is 15 residues. CDR3 protein: CASSYPSRDRGTQYF. The full variable domain, its missing parts supplied by reference TRBV11-2 and TRBJ2-5, is EAGVAQSPRYKIIEKRQSVAFWCNPISGHATLYWYQQILGQGPKLLIQFQNNGVVDDSQLPKDRFSAERLKGVDSTLKIQPAKLEDSAVYLCASSYPSRDRGTQYFGPGTRLLVL.

The chain has TRBV7-8 and TRBJ2-7; the TCRdb D gene call, TRBD2, has no DNA to confirm it. CDR3 size: 16 residues. Germline-derived CDR1 and CDR2 are SGHVS and FQNEAQ. The CDR3 is CASSLALASGAYEQYF.